The 30 T cell receptor beta chains in this list originate from one sample, sequenced in a study of response to subunit inactivated influenza vaccine. TCRdb reanalysed the RT-PCR reads using MiXCR and keeps one entry per CDR3 protein. Here the sample spans hundreds of thousands of distinct CDR3 sequences, around a fifth being singletons. This sample comprised PBMCs from blood, obtained less than 22 months after vaccination. Every receptor here comes from a man aged 50-75 years who received an inactivated influenza vaccine.

The rearrangement joins TRBV3-1 to TRBJ2-2, with D possibly being TRBD1 (6 bases). This CDR3 is built from 17 residues. V was clipped by 5 bases and J by 1 base, with 17 bases between them. CDR1 is LGHDT, CDR2 YNNKEL, per germline (reference sequence). DNA of the CDR3: TGTGCCAGCAGCTTACCGGCCCGGACAGAGAACACCGGGGAGCTGTTTTTT. Amino acid sequence: CASSLPARTENTGELFF.

The gene calls are TRBV2 and TRBJ2-3; D ambiguous. This CDR3 region has 12 residues. Trimming removed 3 bases at V and 3 bases at J, with 4 bases between. CDR1 and CDR2 (germline): SNHLY, FYNNEI. CDR3 DNA: TGTGCCAGCAGTGACCTGACAGATACGCAGTATTTT. Translating gives CASSDLTDTQYF.

This clonotype was seen only a few times. The gene calls are TRBV11-2 and TRBJ1-4; D is uncertain. CDR3 length equals 13 residues. CDR1 and CDR2 from the germline V gene are SGHAT and FQNNGV. V shed 1 base and J shed 5 bases, with 5 bases lying between them. CDR3 protein: CASSLGRNEKLFF. The CDR3 coding sequence is TGTGCCAGCAGCTTAGGGCGGAATGAAAAACTGTTTTTT.

Many counts were recorded for this clonotype. The chain uses TRBV29-1 and TRBJ1-2, with D possibly TRBD1 on 5 matching bases. The V gene lost 6 bases and the J gene lost 0 bases, with 11 bases spanning the gap. The CDR3 extends over 13 amino acids. CDR1 and CDR2 from the germline V gene are SQVTM and ANQGSEA. This CDR3 reads CSVNRGTNYGYTF. DNA of the CDR3: TGCAGCGTGAACCGGGGGACTAACTATGGCTACACCTTC.

There are a few counts of this clonotype. The genes are TRBV19 and TRBJ1-5; D unresolved. The V end lost 3 bases, the J end lost 7 bases, and 13 bases lay between the germline ends. In germline, CDR1 is LNHDA, CDR2 SQIVND (reference sequence). CDR3 length: 14 amino acids. DNA for the CDR3: TGTGCCAGTAGTATGGAGTCGAGAACCCAGCCCCAGCATTTT. It encodes CASSMESRTQPQHF.

This clonotype was found a few times. The chain recombines TRBV2 with TRBJ1-1; tentative D call: TRBD1 (6 bases). Trimming removed 7 bases from V and 6 bases from J, with 21 bases in between. CDR1 SNHLY and CDR2 FYNNEI come from the germline V gene. This CDR3 contains 15 residues. Here the CDR3 DNA reads TGTGCCAGCAAAGAGGGGGAGGGTAGGATGTCTGAAGCTTTCTTT. Protein product: CASKEGEGRMSEAFF.

This clonotype was counted ten times or more. This may be a read error: a much more frequent sequence differs by one nucleotide. The chain uses TRBV5-1 and TRBJ1-5; possible D gene TRBD1, 6 bases. V was clipped by 0 bases and J by 0 bases, with 7 bases between them. Germline V lookup: CDR1 SGHRS, CDR2 YFSETQ. The CDR3 contains 15 residues. The CDR3 nucleotides are TGCGCCAGCAGCTTGGAGGGGGGTAGCAATCAGCCCCAGCATTTT. It yields the protein CASSLEGGSNQPQHF.

The V gene is TRBV20-1, the J gene TRBJ2-2; 11 bases are shared with TRBD2. Unmatched junction bases numbered 3, after V lost 3 bases and J lost 3 bases. The germline V gene encodes CDR1 DFQATT and CDR2 SNEGSKA (reference sequence). This CDR3 is built from 15 residues. CDR3 nucleotides: TGCAGTGCTAGGAATAGCGGGAGGGACACCGGGGAGCTGTTTTTT. It is translated as CSARNSGRDTGELFF.

This clonotype was detected only a few times. The chain employs TRBV7-2 and TRBJ2-1, with D unclear. V lost 1 base and J lost 4, with 5 bases in between. Germline CDR1 SGHTA, CDR2 FQGNSA. The CDR3 has 13 residues. The CDR3 DNA sequence: TGTGCCAGCAGCTTAGGACATTACAATGAGCAGTTCTTC. Protein: CASSLGHYNEQFF.

The V gene is TRBV3-1, the J gene TRBJ2-2; 9 bases are shared with TRBD2. The V gene end was trimmed by 0 bases and the J gene end by 2 bases; junction bases not matched to a gene: 7. Germline V lookup: CDR1 LGHDT, CDR2 YNNKEL (reference sequence). CDR3 size: 18 residues. The CDR3 is CASSQDPRLADNTGELFF. CDR3 DNA: TGTGCCAGCAGCCAAGATCCCCGACTAGCGGATAACACCGGGGAGCTGTTTTTT.

The chain carries TRBV19 and TRBJ1-1; no reliable D call. Trimming removed 3 bases at V and 5 bases at J, with 10 bases between. The CDR3 spans 13 residues. Germline CDR1 reads LNHDA; CDR2 reads SQIVND (reference sequence). The CDR3 spells CASSINPLTEAFF. The CDR3 bases are TGTGCCAGTAGTATTAATCCCCTGACTGAAGCTTTCTTT.

V and J are TRBV21-1 and TRBJ1-2; the table names TRBD1, a call not compared with the DNA. TRBV21-1 is a known pseudogene. The CDR3 loop spans 14 amino acids. The CDR3 nucleotides read TGTGCCAGCAGCCCTTGGGGCAGCAACTATGGCTACACCTTC. Residues: CASSPWGSNYGYTF.

The V call is TRBV30, the J call TRBJ2-7; a possible D gene is TRBD1 (7 bases). Germline assignment: CDR1 GTSNPN and CDR2 SVGIG (reference sequence). This CDR3 region has 14 residues. Between the trimmed V and J ends, which lost 2 bases and 7 bases, there was a span of 18 bases. The CDR3 here is CAWSPLAGGKEQYF. Written as DNA, the CDR3 is TGTGCCTGGAGTCCATTAGCAGGGGGGAAGGAGCAGTACTTC.

This clonotype was seen a handful of times. The chain employs TRBV28 and TRBJ1-1; D not certain. The CDR3 length is 12 residues. CDR1 and CDR2 from the germline V gene are MDHEN and SYDVKM. The V end was cut by 9 bases, the J end by 7 bases, with 15 bases between. CDR3 coding DNA: TGTGCCAGTAGCCTGACGGGGTTTGAAGCTTTCTTT. Encoded protein: CASSLTGFEAFF.

The rearrangement joins TRBV6-5 to TRBJ2-1; D is ambiguous. Trimming left V 8 bases short and J 10 bases short, with 9 bases between. Germline V gene lookup returns CDR1 MNHEY and CDR2 SVGAGI. This CDR3 spans 10 amino acids. In DNA, the CDR3 is TGTGCCAGCCCTGGTACCGAGCAGTTCTTC. Amino acid sequence: CASPGTEQFF.

The table lists this clonotype with many counts. The rearrangement uses TRBV12-3 or TRBV12-4 and TRBJ1-1, with TRBD1 as a possible D gene (5 bases). Trimming shortened V by 3 bases and J by 1 base, and 9 bases separated the two germline ends. The CDR3 loop spans 14 amino acids. The CDR3 DNA reads as TGTGCCAGCAGTTTCACAGGCCGGAACACTGAAGCTTTCTTT. It is translated as CASSFTGRNTEAFF.

The rearrangement uses TRBV25-1 and TRBJ2-1; 9 nucleotides match TRBD1. There are 11 residues in the CDR3. Germline CDR1 MGHDK, CDR2 SYGVNS. The junction had 0 bases not matched to a gene; V was cut back by 8 bases and J by 7 bases. The CDR3 bases are TGTGCCAGCGGACAGGGGAATGAGCAGTTCTTC. Encoded protein: CASGQGNEQFF.

The chain recombines TRBV7-3 with TRBJ2-1, with TRBD1 matching over 9 bases. Germline trimming cut 4 bases from V and 3 bases from J; bases unmatched to any gene: 4. Germline V gene lookup returns CDR1 SGHTA and CDR2 FQGTGA. The CDR3 spans 15 residues. The CDR3 DNA is TGTGCCAGCAGCTCCGGGACAGGGATCTACAATGAGCAGTTCTTC. It encodes CASSSGTGIYNEQFF.

The V gene is TRBV6-1, the J gene TRBJ2-3, with D possibly matching TRBD1 (5 bases). Per germline, CDR1 MNHNS and CDR2 SASEGT. V dropped 5 bases and J dropped 0 bases, with 12 bases sitting between them. This CDR3 contains 15 residues. The CDR3 region has the DNA TGTGCCAGCAGTACAAGACAGCCTAGCACAGATACGCAGTATTTT. Translating it yields CASSTRQPSTDTQYF.

The gene calls are TRBV5-1 and TRBJ2-5, with TRBD2 as a possible D gene (5 bases). CDR1 SGHRS and CDR2 YFSETQ come from the germline V gene. The CDR3 covers 17 residues. With 0 bases removed from V and 5 bases from J, the gap between germline ends came to 20 bases. In DNA, the CDR3 is TGCGCCAGCAGCTTGGGGATCGGGGTGGCAGTTATCGAGACCCAGTACTTC. It encodes CASSLGIGVAVIETQYF.

This chain connects TRBV2 to TRBJ2-2; D is undetermined. Between the trimmed V and J ends, which lost 6 bases and 2 bases, there was a span of 19 bases. The CDR3 loop spans 17 amino acids. Germline V gene lookup returns CDR1 SNHLY and CDR2 FYNNEI. Here the CDR3 reads CASRTRKFQTNTGELFF. The DNA of the CDR3 is TGTGCCAGCAGGACACGGAAGTTTCAGACCAACACCGGGGAGCTGTTTTTT.

This clonotype has at least ten counts. J is TRBJ1-5 and V is TRBV20-1; perhaps TRBD1 as D (6 bases). V was cut by 3 bases and J by 0 bases, with 9 bases left in between. The CDR3 totals 14 residues. CDR1 is DFQATT and CDR2 is SNEGSKA in the germline V gene (reference sequence). Written as DNA, the CDR3 is TGCAGTGCTAGTAGGGGGGATAGCAATCAGCCCCAGCATTTT. Protein: CSASRGDSNQPQHF.

This rearrangement joins TRBV25-1 to TRBJ2-7, with D possibly TRBD1 on 6 matching bases. CDR1 and CDR2 from the germline V gene are MGHDK and SYGVNS. CDR3 size: 15 residues. Between the trimmed V and J ends, which lost 6 bases and 5 bases, there was a span of 20 bases. This CDR3 is CASSLNHQGHHEQYF. Written as DNA, the CDR3 is TGTGCCAGCAGCCTCAATCATCAGGGGCACCACGAGCAGTACTTC.

The chain couples TRBV13 to TRBJ1-1; 8 bases match TRBD1. V shed 0 bases, J shed 10 bases, and the junction held 13 bases outside the gene matches. Looked up from germline, CDR1 is PRHDT and CDR2 is FYEKMQ (reference sequence). This CDR3 has 16 amino acids. CDR3 loop: CASSLGPRGQGFSAFF. The CDR3 nucleotides read TGTGCCAGCAGCTTAGGTCCCCGTGGACAGGGATTTTCAGCTTTCTTT.

The chain has TRBV20-1 and TRBJ1-1, with 9 bases lining up with TRBD1. The CDR3 runs 14 residues. Germline CDR1 reads DFQATT; CDR2 reads SNEGSKA (reference sequence). The V and J ends lost 2 bases and 4 bases, in that order; junction bases with no gene match: 5. This CDR3 reads CSARNRGPFTEAFF. The DNA for the CDR3 is TGCAGTGCTAGAAACAGGGGGCCTTTCACTGAAGCTTTCTTT.

This clonotype was counted a few times. The CDR3 loop reads CASSFAQGTQPQHF. The CDR3 DNA follows: TGTGCCAGCAGCTTCGCACAGGGAACTCAGCCCCAGCATTTT. The rearrangement uses TRBV7-8 and TRBJ1-5; a weak D match, TRBD1 (6 bases). The CDR3 loop spans 14 amino acids. In germline, CDR1 is SGHVS, CDR2 FQNEAQ. The ends were cut back, 3 bases at V and 6 bases at J, with 12 bases in the middle.

In its sample, this clonotype was seen a few times. The chain couples TRBV7-9 to TRBJ1-1, with a possible D match to TRBD1 (6 bases). The CDR3 runs to 12 residues. V was shortened by 4 bases and J by 6 bases, with 9 bases between the two germline ends. Germline CDR1 and CDR2: SEHNR and FQNEAQ (reference sequence). The CDR3 DNA is TGTGCCAGCAGCTGGGACATTCCTGAAGCTTTCTTT. It codes for CASSWDIPEAFF.

This clonotype was seen a few times. V and J are TRBV27 and TRBJ2-1; 12 nucleotides match TRBD2. The CDR3 is 16 amino acids. J gave up 8 bases and V 4 bases, and 9 bases lay outside the gene matches. Germline V gene lookup returns CDR1 MNHEY and CDR2 SMNVEV (reference sequence). The CDR3 region has the DNA TGTGCCAGCAGTTCCCTCGGACTAGCGGGATTCGATGAGCAGTTCTTC. This translates into CASSSLGLAGFDEQFF.

This clonotype was observed a few times. This chain uses TRBV12-3 or TRBV12-4 with TRBJ1-2; D may be TRBD1 (5 bases). V dropped 3 bases and J dropped 7 bases, with 12 bases sitting between them. This CDR3 is built from 13 residues. The CDR3 nucleotides are TGTGCCAGCAGTTTGGACACGGCGGTTGGCTACACCTTC. It codes for CASSLDTAVGYTF.

The V gene is TRBV6-5, the J gene TRBJ1-5, with a tentative D call TRBD1 (5 bases). Germline-derived CDR1 and CDR2 are MNHEY and SVGAGI. This CDR3 spans 14 amino acids. Trimming pared 2 bases from V and 4 bases from J, leaving 9 bases between. CDR3 sequence (DNA): TGTGCCAGCAGTTACGGGGGGTATAATCAGCCCCAGCATTTT. Amino acids: CASSYGGYNQPQHF.